The clone carrying this TCR beta chain was detected only a few times. Its cognate antigen is unknown. These data come from a study of T-cell memory formation after mild COVID-19. Study-wide findings and caveats: Several responding clones turned up in pre-infection memory, indicating that cross-reactive memory may have taken part. Contracting clones from day 15 to 85 had balanced CD4/CD8; later expanders favoured CD4+. Day 37-peaking second-wave clones had unconfirmed SARS-CoV-2 specificity.

5'RACE, which relied on constant-segment primers, yielded TCR alpha and TCR beta cDNA libraries carrying sample barcodes and UMIs. Each CDR3 protein is one row after TCRdb ran MiXCR on the 5' RACE reads. The table shows about 290,000 distinct CDR3 sequences, with about 16% occurring only once. Trimming pared 4 bases from V and 5 bases from J, leaving 16 bases between. The germline V gene has CDR1 DFQATT and CDR2 SNEGSKA (reference sequence). The CDR3 has 14 amino acids. Sequencing was carried out using PBMCs or a T cell subset sorted from them (not recorded which). The sequence derives from a man younger than 35 who had mild COVID-19 (a few samples of this study predate the infection). Cell type and time point are not known. The rearrangement joins TRBV20-1 to TRBJ2-3; a possible D gene is TRBD1 (5 bases). CDR3 sequence reads: CSAINGAKGDTQYF. The CDR3 DNA sequence: TGCAGTGCTATTAATGGGGCCAAGGGAGATACGCAGTATTTT.